What follows is one T cell receptor (beta chain) and its context. This record comes from a study of blood T cell repertoires in COVID-19. Sequenced by immunoSEQ multiplex PCR; TCRdb stores in-frame clones only, minus some. The sample lists fewer than 90,000 clones, about nine tenths occurring once. CDR1 and CDR2 (germline): MNHEY, SVGEGT. Trimming removed 6 bases from V and 0 bases from J, with 9 bases in between. The CDR3 contains 14 residues. The source is a man aged 50-59 years with active or convalescent COVID-19. The gene calls are TRBV6-2 or TRBV6-3 and TRBJ1-3; perhaps TRBD1 as D (6 bases). Sequenced material: peripheral blood. Here the CDR3 DNA reads TGTGCCAGCAGCTCACAGGGCTCTGGAAACACCATATATTTT. Encoded protein: CASSSQGSGNTIYF.